This T cell receptor (beta chain) is from a study of beta chain features in type 1 diabetes. Overall study: All samples combined gave roughly 110,000,000 sorted cells for examination.

This clone was seen a few times. The antigen is not known. Findings and limits, study-wide: Small HLA sub-analyses could not settle whether HLA shapes TCRB rearrangement. PCR, the amplification step, might favor shorter templates, equally in patients and controls.

Sequenced material consisted of expressed TCRB transcripts (all of the isolated RNA was reverse transcribed). Some clones are missing from TCRdb's copy, which holds only in-frame ones; the method was immunoSEQ multiplex PCR. Of 400,000 to 600,000 clones listed, 30% were seen once; the top ten hold around 0.065%. The CDR3 loop spans 11 amino acids. With 6 bases removed from V and 6 bases from J, the gap between germline ends came to 9 bases. CDR1 and CDR2 (germline): DFQATT, SNEGSKA (reference sequence). The material sequenced was naive CD4+ T cells from blood. The clonotype originates from a man younger than 35 in good health. The chain has TRBV20-1 and TRBJ1-5; D gene unclear. Here the CDR3 DNA reads TGCAGTGCCGCAGCAGTTCAGCCCCAGCATTTT. Protein: CSAAAVQPQHF.